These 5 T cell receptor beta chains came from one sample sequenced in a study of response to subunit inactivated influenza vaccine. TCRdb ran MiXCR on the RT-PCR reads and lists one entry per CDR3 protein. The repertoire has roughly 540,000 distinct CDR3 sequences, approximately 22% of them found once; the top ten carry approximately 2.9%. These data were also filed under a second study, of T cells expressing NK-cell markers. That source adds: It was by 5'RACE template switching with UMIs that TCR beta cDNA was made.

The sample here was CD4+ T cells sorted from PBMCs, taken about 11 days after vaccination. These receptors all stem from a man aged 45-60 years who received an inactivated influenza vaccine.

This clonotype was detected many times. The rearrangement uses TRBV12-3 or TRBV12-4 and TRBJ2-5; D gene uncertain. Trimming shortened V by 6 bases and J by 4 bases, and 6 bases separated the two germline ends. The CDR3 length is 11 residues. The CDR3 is CASSHGETQYF. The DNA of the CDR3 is TGTGCCAGCAGCCACGGAGAGACCCAGTACTTC.

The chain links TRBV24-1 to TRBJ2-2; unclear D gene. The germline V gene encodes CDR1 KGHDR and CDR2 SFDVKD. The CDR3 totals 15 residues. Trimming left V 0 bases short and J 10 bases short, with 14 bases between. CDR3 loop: CATSDLGRSTMELFF. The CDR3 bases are TGTGCCACCAGTGATTTGGGTCGGTCGACCATGGAGCTGTTTTTT.

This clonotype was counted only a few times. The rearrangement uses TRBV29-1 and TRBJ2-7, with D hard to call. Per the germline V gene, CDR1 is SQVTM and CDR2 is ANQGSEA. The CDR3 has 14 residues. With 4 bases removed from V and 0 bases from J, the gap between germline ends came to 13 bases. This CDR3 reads CSVGLDGSSYEQYF. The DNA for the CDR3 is TGCAGCGTTGGTCTCGACGGTAGCTCCTACGAGCAGTACTTC.

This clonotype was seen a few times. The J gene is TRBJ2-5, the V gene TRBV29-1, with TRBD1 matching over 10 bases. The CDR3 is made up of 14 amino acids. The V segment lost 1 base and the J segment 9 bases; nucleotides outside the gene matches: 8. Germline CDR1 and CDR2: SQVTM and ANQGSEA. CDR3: CSVEVGGQGTAQYF. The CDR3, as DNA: TGCAGCGTTGAAGTGGGGGGACAGGGGACGGCCCAGTACTTC.

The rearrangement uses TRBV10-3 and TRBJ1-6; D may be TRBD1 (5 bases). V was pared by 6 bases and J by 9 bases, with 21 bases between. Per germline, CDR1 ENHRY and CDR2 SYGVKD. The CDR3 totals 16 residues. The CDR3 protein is CAISELERGAGSPLHF. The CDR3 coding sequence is TGTGCCATCAGCGAATTAGAAAGGGGCGCCGGTTCACCCCTCCACTTT.